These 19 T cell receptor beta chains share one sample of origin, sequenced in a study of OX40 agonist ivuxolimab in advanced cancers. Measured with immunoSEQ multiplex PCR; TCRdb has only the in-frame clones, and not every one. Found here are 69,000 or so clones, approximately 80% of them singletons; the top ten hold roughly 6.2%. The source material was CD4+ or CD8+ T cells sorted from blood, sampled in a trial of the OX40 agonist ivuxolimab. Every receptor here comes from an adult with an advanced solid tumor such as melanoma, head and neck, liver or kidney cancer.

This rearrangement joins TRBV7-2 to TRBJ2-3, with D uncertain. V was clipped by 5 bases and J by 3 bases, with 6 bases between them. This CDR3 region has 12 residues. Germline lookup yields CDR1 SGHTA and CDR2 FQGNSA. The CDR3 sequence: CASSHGTDTQYF. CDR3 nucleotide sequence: TGTGCCAGCAGCCACGGAACAGATACGCAGTATTTT.

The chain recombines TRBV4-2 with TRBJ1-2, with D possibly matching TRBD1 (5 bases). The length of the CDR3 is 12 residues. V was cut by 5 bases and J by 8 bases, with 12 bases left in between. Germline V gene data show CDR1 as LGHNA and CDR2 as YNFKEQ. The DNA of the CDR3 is TGTGCCAGCAGCTTCCAGGGTGAAGGCTACACCTTC. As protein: CASSFQGEGYTF.

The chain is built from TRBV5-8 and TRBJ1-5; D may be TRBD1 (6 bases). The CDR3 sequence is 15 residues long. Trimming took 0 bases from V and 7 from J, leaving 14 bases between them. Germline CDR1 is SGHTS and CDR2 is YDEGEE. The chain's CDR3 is CASSLGAGARQPQHF. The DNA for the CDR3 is TGTGCCAGCAGCTTGGGGGCAGGGGCACGACAGCCCCAGCATTTT.

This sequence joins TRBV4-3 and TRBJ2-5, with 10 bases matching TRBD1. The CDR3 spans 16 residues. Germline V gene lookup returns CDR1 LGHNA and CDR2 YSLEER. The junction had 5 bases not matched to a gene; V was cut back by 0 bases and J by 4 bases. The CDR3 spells CASSQDGTGVSETQYF. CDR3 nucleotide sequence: TGCGCCAGCAGCCAAGATGGGACAGGGGTTTCAGAGACCCAGTACTTC.

The CDR3 nucleotides read TGTGCCAGCAGCAACAGTCAGGGTTTGGATGGCTACACCTTC. It is translated as CASSNSQGLDGYTF. The chain couples TRBV7-2 to TRBJ1-2, with D perhaps matching TRBD1 (5 bases). The V gene lost 5 bases and the J gene lost 6 bases, with 16 bases spanning the gap. This CDR3 spans 14 amino acids. From germline, CDR1 is SGHTA and CDR2 FQGNSA.

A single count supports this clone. The CDR3 nucleotides read TGTGCCAGCAGCTTAGCCGGGTTCGGTGACGAGCAGTACTTC. Translation: CASSLAGFGDEQYF. The chain has TRBV7-2 and TRBJ2-7; D is uncertain. CDR3 length: 14 amino acids. V lost 0 bases, J lost 5 bases, and 11 bases lay in between. Germline-derived CDR1 and CDR2 are SGHTA and FQGNSA. Drawing the rest from reference TRBV7-2 and TRBJ2-7, the complete variable domain is GAGVSQSPSNKVTEKGKDVELRCDPISGHTALYWYRQSLGQGLEFLIYFQGNSAPDKSGLPSDRFSAERTGGSVSTLTIQRTQQEDSAVYLCASSLAGFGDEQYFGPGTRLTVT.

The CDR3, as DNA: TGTGCCAGCAGCCGGGACAGGGACTACGAGCAGTACGTC. It yields the protein CASSRDRDYEQYV. The rearrangement joins TRBV2 to TRBJ2-7; 9 bases align to TRBD1. CDR1 and CDR2 (germline): SNHLY, FYNNEI. V lost 6 bases, J lost 3 bases, and 3 bases stayed unmatched. This CDR3 has 13 amino acids.

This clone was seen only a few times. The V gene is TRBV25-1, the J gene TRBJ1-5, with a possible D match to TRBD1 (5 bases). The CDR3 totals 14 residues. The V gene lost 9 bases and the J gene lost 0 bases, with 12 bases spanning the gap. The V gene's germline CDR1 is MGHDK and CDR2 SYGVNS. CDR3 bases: TGTGCCAGAATGGGACGGAATAGCAATCAGCCCCAGCATTTT. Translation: CARMGRNSNQPQHF.

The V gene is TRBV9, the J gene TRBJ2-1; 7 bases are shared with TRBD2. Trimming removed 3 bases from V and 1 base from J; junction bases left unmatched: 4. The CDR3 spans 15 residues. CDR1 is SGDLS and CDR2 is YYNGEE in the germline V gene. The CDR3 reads CASSATGGSYNEQFF. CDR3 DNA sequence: TGTGCCAGCAGCGCGACGGGGGGATCCTACAATGAGCAGTTCTTC. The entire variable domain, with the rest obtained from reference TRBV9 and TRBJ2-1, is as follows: DSGVTQTPKHLITATGQRVTLRCSPRSGDLSVYWYQQSLDQGLQFLIQYYNGEERAKGNILERFSAQQFPDLHSELNLSSLELGDSALYFCASSATGGSYNEQFFGPGTRLTVL.

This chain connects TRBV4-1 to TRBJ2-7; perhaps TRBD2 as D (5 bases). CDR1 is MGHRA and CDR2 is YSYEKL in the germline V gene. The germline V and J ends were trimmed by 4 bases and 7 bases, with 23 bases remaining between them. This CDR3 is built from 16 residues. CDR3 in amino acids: CASSPGGSVPLGEQYF. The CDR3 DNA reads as TGCGCCAGCAGCCCCGGTGGGAGCGTCCCCCTCGGGGAGCAGTACTTC.

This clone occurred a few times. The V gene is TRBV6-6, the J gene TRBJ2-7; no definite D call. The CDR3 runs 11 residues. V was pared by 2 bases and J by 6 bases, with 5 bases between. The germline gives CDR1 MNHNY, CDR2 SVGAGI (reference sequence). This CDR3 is CASSYKLEQYV. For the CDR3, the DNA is TGTGCCAGCAGTTACAAACTCGAGCAGTACGTC.

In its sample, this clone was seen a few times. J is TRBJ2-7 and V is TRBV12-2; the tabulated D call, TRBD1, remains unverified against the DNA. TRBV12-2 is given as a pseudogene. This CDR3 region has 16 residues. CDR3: CASRLHLRTDSYEQYF. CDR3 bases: TGTGCAAGTCGCTTACACCTTAGGACAGATTCCTACGAGCAGTACTTC.

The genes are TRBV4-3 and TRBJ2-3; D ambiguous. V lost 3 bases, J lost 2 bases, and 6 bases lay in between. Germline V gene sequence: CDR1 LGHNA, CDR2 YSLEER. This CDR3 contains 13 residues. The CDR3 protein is CASSHMATDTQYF. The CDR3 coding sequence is TGCGCCAGCAGCCACATGGCCACAGATACGCAGTATTTT.

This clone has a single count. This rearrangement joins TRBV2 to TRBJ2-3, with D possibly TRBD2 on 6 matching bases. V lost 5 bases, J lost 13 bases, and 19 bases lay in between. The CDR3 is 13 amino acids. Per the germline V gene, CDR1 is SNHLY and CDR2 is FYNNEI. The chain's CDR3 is CASSRVAENVEYF. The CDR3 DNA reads TGTGCCAGCAGTCGCGTAGCGGAAAACGTGGAGTATTTT.

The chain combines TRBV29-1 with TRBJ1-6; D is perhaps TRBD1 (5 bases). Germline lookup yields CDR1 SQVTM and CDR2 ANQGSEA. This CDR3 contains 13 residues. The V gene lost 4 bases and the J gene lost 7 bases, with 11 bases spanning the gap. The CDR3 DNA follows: TGCAGCGTTGGGGAGGGGCCCAATTCACCCCTCCACTTT. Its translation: CSVGEGPNSPLHF.

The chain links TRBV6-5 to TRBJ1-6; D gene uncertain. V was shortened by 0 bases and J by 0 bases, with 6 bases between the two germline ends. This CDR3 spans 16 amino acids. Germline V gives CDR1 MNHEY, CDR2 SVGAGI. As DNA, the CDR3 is TGTGCCAGCAGTTACTCGATGTTCTCCTATAATTCACCCCTCCACTTT. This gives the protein CASSYSMFSYNSPLHF.

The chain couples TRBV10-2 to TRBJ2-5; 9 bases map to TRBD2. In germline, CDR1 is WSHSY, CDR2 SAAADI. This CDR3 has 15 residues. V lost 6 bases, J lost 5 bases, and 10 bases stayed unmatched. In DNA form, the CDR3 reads TGCGCCAGCAGAGCCTCGCGGGGGGGCTTCGAGACCCAGTACTTC. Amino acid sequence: CASRASRGGFETQYF.

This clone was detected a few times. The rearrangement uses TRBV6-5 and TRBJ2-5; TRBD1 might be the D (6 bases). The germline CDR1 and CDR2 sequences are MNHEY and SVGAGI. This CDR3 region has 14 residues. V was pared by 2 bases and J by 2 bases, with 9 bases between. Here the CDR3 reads CASSYPDSQETQYF. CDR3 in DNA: TGTGCCAGCAGTTACCCGGACAGTCAAGAGACCCAGTACTTC.

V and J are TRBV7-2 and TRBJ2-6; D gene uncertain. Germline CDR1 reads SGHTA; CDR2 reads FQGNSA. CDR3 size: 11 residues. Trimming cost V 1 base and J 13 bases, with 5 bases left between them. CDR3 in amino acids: CASSLGQVLTF. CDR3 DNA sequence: TGTGCCAGCAGCTTAGGACAAGTCCTGACTTTC.